Described below is a single TCR beta chain sequence and its context. The antigen is undetermined. This sample is part of a study of cytomegalovirus exposure and HLA in healthy donors. Study observations and caveats: Analysis performed later found 16,000 or so TCR beta sequences associated with HLA alleles at 0.05 false discovery rate. Reportedly, TCR beta sequences accurately predicted HLA-A and HLA-B alleles in most subjects.

V was trimmed by 2 bases and J by 4 bases, leaving 12 bases between them. CDR3 length equals 14 residues. Germline CDR1 and CDR2: SGHRS and YFSETQ. PCR primers comprised 60 Vbeta and 13 Jbeta primers. Method: immunoSEQ multiplex PCR; TCRdb's copy keeps in-frame clones and lacks some. The table lists about 110,000 clones, about 15% of them singletons. Sequenced input: PBMCs. The rearrangement links TRBV5-1 to TRBJ1-2, with a tentative D call TRBD1 (6 bases). This TCR came from a female donor in good health and CMV-seronegative. CDR3 amino acids: CASSFRGEGYGYTF. The CDR3 DNA is TGCGCCAGCAGCTTCAGGGGAGAGGGCTATGGCTACACCTTC.